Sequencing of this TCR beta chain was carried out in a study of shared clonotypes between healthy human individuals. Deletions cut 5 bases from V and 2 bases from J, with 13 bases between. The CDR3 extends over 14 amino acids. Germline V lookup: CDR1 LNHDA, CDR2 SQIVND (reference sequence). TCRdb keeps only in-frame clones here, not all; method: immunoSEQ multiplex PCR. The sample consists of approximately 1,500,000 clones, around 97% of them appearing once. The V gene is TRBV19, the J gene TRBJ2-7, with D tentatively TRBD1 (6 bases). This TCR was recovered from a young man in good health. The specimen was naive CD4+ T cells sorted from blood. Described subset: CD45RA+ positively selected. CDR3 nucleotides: TGTGCCAGTAGTTCAGGACAGCCAGCCTACGAGCAGTACTTC. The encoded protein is CASSSGQPAYEQYF.